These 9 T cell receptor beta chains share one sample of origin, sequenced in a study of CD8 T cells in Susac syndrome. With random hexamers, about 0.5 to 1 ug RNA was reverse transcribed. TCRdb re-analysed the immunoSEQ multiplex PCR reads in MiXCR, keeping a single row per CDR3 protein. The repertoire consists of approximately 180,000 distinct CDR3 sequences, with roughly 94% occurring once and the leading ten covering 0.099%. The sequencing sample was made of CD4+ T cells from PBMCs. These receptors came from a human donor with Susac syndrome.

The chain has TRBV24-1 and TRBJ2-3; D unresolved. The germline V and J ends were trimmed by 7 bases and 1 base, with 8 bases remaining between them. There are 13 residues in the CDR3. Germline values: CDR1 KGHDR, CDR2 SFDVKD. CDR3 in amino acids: CATRGEGTDTQYF. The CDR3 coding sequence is TGTGCCACCAGAGGAGAGGGCACAGATACGCAGTATTTT.

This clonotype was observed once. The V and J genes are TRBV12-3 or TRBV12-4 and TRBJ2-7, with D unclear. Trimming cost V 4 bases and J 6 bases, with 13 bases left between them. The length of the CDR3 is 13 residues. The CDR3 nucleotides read TGTGCCAGCAGTTCCCTTTTTTGGGGCGAGCAGTACTTC. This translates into CASSSLFWGEQYF.

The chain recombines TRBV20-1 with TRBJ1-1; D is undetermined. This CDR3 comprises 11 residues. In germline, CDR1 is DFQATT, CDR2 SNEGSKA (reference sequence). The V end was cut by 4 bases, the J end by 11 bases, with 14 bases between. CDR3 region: CSAKHADDAFF. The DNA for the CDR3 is TGCAGTGCTAAGCATGCCGACGACGCTTTCTTT.

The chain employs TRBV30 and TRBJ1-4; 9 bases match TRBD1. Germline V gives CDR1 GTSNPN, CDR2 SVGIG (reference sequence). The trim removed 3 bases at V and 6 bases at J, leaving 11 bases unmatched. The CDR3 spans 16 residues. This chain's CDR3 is CAWSPKDRGRDEKLFF. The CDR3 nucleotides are TGTGCCTGGAGCCCGAAGGACAGGGGACGGGATGAAAAACTGTTTTTT.

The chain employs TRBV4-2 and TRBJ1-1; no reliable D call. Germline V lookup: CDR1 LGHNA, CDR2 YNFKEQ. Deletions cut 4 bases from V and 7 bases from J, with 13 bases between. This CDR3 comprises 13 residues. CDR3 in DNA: TGTGCCAGCAGCCGTCAAGGAGTCCGTGAAGCTTTCTTT. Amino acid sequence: CASSRQGVREAFF.

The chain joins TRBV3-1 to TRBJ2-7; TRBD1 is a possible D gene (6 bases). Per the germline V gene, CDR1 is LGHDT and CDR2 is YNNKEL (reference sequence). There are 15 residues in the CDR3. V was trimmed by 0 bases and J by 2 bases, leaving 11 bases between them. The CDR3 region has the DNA TGTGCCAGCAGCCAAGATCCAGGGGCCGCCTACGAGCAGTACTTC. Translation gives CASSQDPGAAYEQYF.

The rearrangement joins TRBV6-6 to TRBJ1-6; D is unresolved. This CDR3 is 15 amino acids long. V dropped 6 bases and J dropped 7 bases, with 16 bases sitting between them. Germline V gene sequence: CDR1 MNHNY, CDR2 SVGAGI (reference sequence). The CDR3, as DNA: TGTGCCAGCAGCCCCCGAACGGTCTACAATTCACCCCTCCACTTT. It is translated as CASSPRTVYNSPLHF.

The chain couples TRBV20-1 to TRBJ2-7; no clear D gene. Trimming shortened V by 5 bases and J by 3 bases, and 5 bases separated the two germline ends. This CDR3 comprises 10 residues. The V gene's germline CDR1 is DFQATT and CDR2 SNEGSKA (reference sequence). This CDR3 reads CSALYYEQYF. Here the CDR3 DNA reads TGCAGTGCTCTTTACTACGAGCAGTACTTC.

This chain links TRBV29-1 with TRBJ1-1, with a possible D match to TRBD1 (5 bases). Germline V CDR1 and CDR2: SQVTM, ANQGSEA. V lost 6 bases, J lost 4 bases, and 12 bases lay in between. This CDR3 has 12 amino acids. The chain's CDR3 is CSVGGFSTEAFF. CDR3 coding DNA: TGCAGCGTCGGGGGGTTCAGCACTGAAGCTTTCTTT.